This T cell receptor beta chain was recovered during a study of cytomegalovirus exposure and HLA in healthy donors. Study outcomes and limitations: Most subjects had HLA-A and HLA-B alleles reportedly predicted accurately by TCR beta sequences.

V was cut by 4 bases and J by 5 bases, with 14 bases left in between. The CDR3 contains 14 residues. Germline V CDR1 and CDR2: MNHEY, SVGAGI. Points on this clone: The antigen is undetermined.

The PCR had 60 Vbeta and 13 Jbeta primers. In the source study's methods: Later, an analysis found some 80 million unique TCR beta chains, and 8.5 million to 12 million of these were shared. TCRdb's copy holds only in-frame clones and misses some; the assay was immunoSEQ multiplex PCR. From that table come the V and J calls and clone size; the DNA was used to work out D and trimming. The sample has roughly 230,000 clones, about 93% seen once. This TCR came from a girl aged 2 to 10 in good health and CMV-seronegative. This chain connects TRBV6-5 to TRBJ2-5; D possibly corresponds to TRBD1 (5 bases). The sequenced sample was PBMCs. CDR3 sequence (DNA): TGTGCCAGCAGTTCGACAGTTTTTGAGGAGACCCAGTACTTC. It specifies CASSSTVFEETQYF.